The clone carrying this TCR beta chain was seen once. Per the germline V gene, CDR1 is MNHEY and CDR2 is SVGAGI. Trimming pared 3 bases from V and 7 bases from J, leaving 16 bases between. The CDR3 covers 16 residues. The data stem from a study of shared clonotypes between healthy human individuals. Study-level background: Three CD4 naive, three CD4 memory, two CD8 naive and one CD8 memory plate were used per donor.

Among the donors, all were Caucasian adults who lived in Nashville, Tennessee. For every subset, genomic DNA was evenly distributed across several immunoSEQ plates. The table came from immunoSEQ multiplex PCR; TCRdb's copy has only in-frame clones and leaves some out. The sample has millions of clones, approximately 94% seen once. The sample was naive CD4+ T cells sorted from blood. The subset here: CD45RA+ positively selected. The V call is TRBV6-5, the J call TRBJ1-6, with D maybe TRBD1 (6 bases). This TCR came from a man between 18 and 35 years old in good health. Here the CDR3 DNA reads TGTGCCAGCAGTTATCAGGGGCGCGATATAAATTCACCCCTCCACTTT. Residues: CASSYQGRDINSPLHF.